The next 10 T cell receptor beta chains were all read from a single sample in a study of radiotherapy plus CTLA-4 blockade in lung cancer. The assay was immunoSEQ multiplex PCR, and TCRdb's table has in-frame clones only and misses some. The sample has 2,900 or so clones, roughly 79% seen once. Sequenced here: tumor tissue, sampled from a patient treated with radiotherapy plus ipilimumab. Receptors originate from a human donor with non-small cell lung cancer that progressed on radiotherapy plus ipilimumab.

The gene calls are TRBV7-3 and TRBJ2-7, with D maybe TRBD2 (6 bases). Between the trimmed V and J ends, which lost 5 bases and 6 bases, there was a span of 14 bases. Germline CDR1 and CDR2: SGHTA and FQGTGA. The CDR3 is 13 residues long. CDR3 in DNA: TGTGCCAGCAGCGTTAACGGGGGAGGCGAGCAGTACTTC. This translates into CASSVNGGGEQYF.

This clone was seen a few times. V and J are TRBV7-9 and TRBJ1-5; no definite D call. V lost 2 bases to trimming and J lost 5 bases, with 10 bases between them. Germline assignment: CDR1 SEHNR and CDR2 FQNEAQ (reference sequence). The CDR3 loop spans 14 amino acids. The CDR3 DNA reads TGTGCCAGCAGCTTAATCGGGGAGGATCAGCCCCAGCATTTT. Translation: CASSLIGEDQPQHF.

The V and J genes are TRBV5-6 and TRBJ2-1; 7 bases match TRBD1. CDR1 SGHDT and CDR2 YYEEEE come from the germline V gene. V gave up 4 bases and J gave up 2 bases; unmatched junction bases: 6. The length of the CDR3 is 15 residues. The CDR3 is CASSIRQGAYNEQFF. CDR3 nucleotides: TGTGCCAGCAGCATACGACAGGGAGCCTACAATGAGCAGTTCTTC. The full variable domain, in which reference TRBV5-6 and TRBJ2-1 provide the parts outside the CDR3, is DAGVTQSPTHLIKTRGQQVTLRCSPKSGHDTVSWYQQALGQGPQFIFQYYEEEERQRGNFPDRFSGHQFPNYSSELNVNALLLGDSALYLCASSIRQGAYNEQFFGPGTRLTVL.

This rearrangement joins TRBV11-2 to TRBJ2-1; TRBD2 agrees at 13 bases. This CDR3 comprises 17 residues. Germline V gene data show CDR1 as SGHAT and CDR2 as FQNNGV. Trimming removed 4 bases from V and 4 bases from J; junction bases left unmatched: 7. The CDR3 reads CASSSRTSGSKYNEQFF. CDR3 bases: TGTGCCAGCAGCTCTCGGACTAGCGGGAGTAAATACAATGAGCAGTTCTTC.

This clone came up once. V is TRBV29-1 and J is TRBJ2-3; perhaps TRBD1 as D (5 bases). Trimming removed 3 bases from V and 1 base from J, with 11 bases in between. The CDR3 loop spans 14 amino acids. Per the germline V gene, CDR1 is SQVTM and CDR2 is ANQGSEA. CDR3 residues: CSVDRQGGTDTQYF. CDR3 nucleotides: TGCAGCGTTGACCGCCAGGGTGGCACAGATACGCAGTATTTT.

J is TRBJ2-3 and V is TRBV9; 11 positions agree with TRBD2. The CDR3 is 17 residues long. Germline-derived CDR1 and CDR2 are SGDLS and YYNGEE. V shed 0 bases, J shed 0 bases, and the junction held 3 bases outside the gene matches. The CDR3 DNA reads as TGTGCCAGCAGCGTAGGACTAGCGGGAACTAGCACAGATACGCAGTATTTT. Translated: CASSVGLAGTSTDTQYF. Variable domain in full (rest from reference TRBV9 and TRBJ2-3): DSGVTQTPKHLITATGQRVTLRCSPRSGDLSVYWYQQSLDQGLQFLIQYYNGEERAKGNILERFSAQQFPDLHSELNLSSLELGDSALYFCASSVGLAGTSTDTQYFGPGTRLTVL.

The J gene is TRBJ2-3, the V gene TRBV30; tentative D call: TRBD2 (6 bases). V gave up 0 bases and J gave up 2 bases, with 12 bases separating them. This CDR3 comprises 15 residues. Germline V gives CDR1 GTSNPN, CDR2 SVGIG (reference sequence). In DNA, the CDR3 is TGTGCCTGGAGTGTACGCGGGGCCTCCACAGATACGCAGTATTTT. Translation gives CAWSVRGASTDTQYF.

This clone has just a few counts. The rearrangement links TRBV5-1 to TRBJ2-6; D possibly matches TRBD1 or TRBD2 (5 bases each). The V and J ends lost 4 bases and 0 bases respectively, with 14 bases between them. The CDR3 runs to 17 residues. Germline CDR1 reads SGHRS; CDR2 reads YFSETQ. The CDR3 here is CASSPSGRHSGANVLTF. CDR3 nucleotides: TGCGCCAGCAGCCCCTCGGGACGGCACTCTGGGGCCAACGTCCTGACTTTC.

The genes are TRBV6-5 and TRBJ2-2, with D maybe TRBD2 (5 bases). Germline values: CDR1 MNHEY, CDR2 SVGAGI. Trimming stripped 2 bases from V and 7 bases from J, with 14 bases between. This CDR3 contains 15 residues. The CDR3 protein is CASSYVAFGIGELFF. The CDR3 region has the DNA TGTGCCAGCAGTTACGTGGCTTTCGGGATCGGGGAGCTGTTTTTT.

This chain uses TRBV28 with TRBJ2-1; D may match TRBD1 or TRBD2 (5 bases each). The CDR3 contains 15 residues. Germline CDR1 MDHEN, CDR2 SYDVKM. Trimming stripped 3 bases from V and 10 bases from J, with 19 bases between. The CDR3 coding sequence is TGTGCCAGCAGTTTCACCATCGGGACCGCCAACGAGCAGTTCTTC. Amino acid sequence: CASSFTIGTANEQFF.